The next 11 T cell receptor beta chains were all read from a single sample in a study of blood T cell repertoires in COVID-19. Sequenced by immunoSEQ multiplex PCR; TCRdb stores in-frame clones only, minus some. This table holds roughly 40,000 clones, around 76% found once. The sequencing input was peripheral blood. These receptors were obtained from a man aged 70-80 years with active or convalescent COVID-19.

The chain has TRBV28 and TRBJ2-5; 12 nucleotides match TRBD2. J was trimmed by 5 bases and V by 6 bases; bases with no gene match: 7. Looked up from germline, CDR1 is MDHEN and CDR2 is SYDVKM. CDR3 length: 15 residues. The CDR3 is CASSSSGGAGETQYF. CDR3 in DNA: TGTGCCAGCAGCTCTAGCGGGGGGGCCGGGGAGACCCAGTACTTC.

V gene TRBV28 combines with J gene TRBJ1-2; 8 bases fit TRBD1. CDR3 length: 18 amino acids. Trimming cost V 2 bases and J 8 bases; bases outside gene matches: 19. The germline gives CDR1 MDHEN, CDR2 SYDVKM. In DNA form, the CDR3 reads TGTGCCAGCAGTTTAGGAGGACAGGGCTTTTCCCCTCTGGGGGGCTACACCTTC. Translating gives CASSLGGQGFSPLGGYTF.

The chain combines TRBV28 with TRBJ2-7; TRBD1 might be the D (6 bases). The CDR3 totals 12 residues. Germline loops: CDR1 MDHEN, CDR2 SYDVKM. V was pared by 5 bases and J by 9 bases, with 14 bases between. Here the CDR3 reads CASSPGDPRQYF. CDR3 nucleotide sequence: TGTGCCAGCAGTCCAGGGGACCCTCGGCAGTACTTC.

The chain has TRBV6-5 and TRBJ2-7; a weak D match, TRBD2 (7 bases). Between the trimmed V and J ends, which lost 7 bases and 2 bases, there was a span of 15 bases. CDR1 MNHEY and CDR2 SVGAGI come from the germline V gene. The CDR3 covers 14 residues. CDR3 region: CASTKGGGPYEQYF. The CDR3 DNA reads TGTGCCAGCACCAAGGGGGGGGGACCCTACGAGCAGTACTTC.

This chain connects TRBV11-2 to TRBJ2-3, with D possibly matching TRBD2 (6 bases). Looked up from germline, CDR1 is SGHAT and CDR2 is FQNNGV. The CDR3 has 14 residues. Trimming pared 1 base from V and 5 bases from J, leaving 10 bases between. The CDR3 DNA follows: TGTGCCAGCAGCTTAGCGGGGGTGGAAGATACGCAGTATTTT. This translates into CASSLAGVEDTQYF.

This chain connects TRBV27 to TRBJ2-1; D may be TRBD2 (6 bases). Trimming cost V 3 bases and J 5 bases, with 11 bases left between them. Germline CDR1 MNHEY, CDR2 SMNVEV (reference sequence). CDR3 size: 14 residues. CDR3 bases: TGTGCCAGCAGTTTGAGGGCGGGGAACAATGAGCAGTTCTTC. Protein product: CASSLRAGNNEQFF.

This clone was counted a single time. The J gene is TRBJ2-1, the V gene TRBV19, with D possibly TRBD1 on 5 matching bases. Trimming removed 4 bases at V and 13 bases at J, with 17 bases between. Germline CDR1 is LNHDA and CDR2 is SQIVND (reference sequence). The CDR3 is made up of 13 amino acids. CDR3 DNA: TGTGCCAGTAGTACCCGGACACCCACTGAACAGTTCTTC. Amino acid sequence: CASSTRTPTEQFF.

This chain links TRBV27 with TRBJ1-6; TRBD1 aligns across 9 bases. V shed 4 bases and J 10 bases; nucleotides not matched to a gene: 5. This CDR3 is 14 amino acids long. Germline CDR1 is MNHEY and CDR2 is SMNVEV (reference sequence). The CDR3 bases are TGTGCCAGCAGTTACCGGACAGGGGACTCACCCCTCCACTTT. This codes for CASSYRTGDSPLHF.

The rearrangement uses TRBV11-2 and TRBJ1-4; D is perhaps TRBD1 (5 bases). Trimming cost V 1 base and J 12 bases, with 18 bases left between them. This CDR3 is built from 15 residues. In germline, CDR1 is SGHAT, CDR2 FQNNGV. The CDR3 nucleotides read TGTGCCAGCAGCTTAGCGTCAAGGGGAGGCGTGGAACTGTTTTTT. This translates into CASSLASRGGVELFF.

The rearrangement uses TRBV11-2 and TRBJ1-2; weak D call: TRBD1 (5 bases). Germline-derived CDR1 and CDR2 are SGHAT and FQNNGV. V lost 4 bases and J 4 bases, leaving 19 bases between the germline ends. The CDR3 is 16 residues long. The CDR3 DNA follows: TGTGCCAGCAGCTCACTACGCCGGGTTGGGGCCTATGGCTACACCTTC. Translated, it gives CASSSLRRVGAYGYTF. The full variable domain, with the rest looked up from reference TRBV11-2 and TRBJ1-2, is EAGVAQSPRYKIIEKRQSVAFWCNPISGHATLYWYQQILGQGPKLLIQFQNNGVVDDSQLPKDRFSAERLKGVDSTLKIQPAKLEDSAVYLCASSSLRRVGAYGYTFGSGTRLTVV.

In this sample, this clone turned up once. J is TRBJ2-3 and V is TRBV5-1; D might be TRBD1 (5 bases). Germline V lookup: CDR1 SGHRS, CDR2 YFSETQ. The CDR3 covers 16 residues. V lost 4 bases and J 0 bases, leaving 15 bases between the germline ends. The CDR3 loop reads CASSPAGSSSTDTQYF. CDR3 nucleotide sequence: TGCGCCAGCAGCCCCGCAGGGTCGTCTAGCACAGATACGCAGTATTTT.